One T cell receptor beta chain is described in this entry. Antigen: not known. This CDR3 comprises 14 residues. The V and J ends lost 3 bases and 0 bases respectively, with 8 bases between them. Germline V gives CDR1 LGHNA, CDR2 YNFKEQ. TCRdb's table, derived via immunoSEQ multiplex PCR, lists solely in-frame clones and lacks some. The table includes 150,000 or so clones, approximately 94% detected once. This entry is derived from a study of T cell responses to AZD1222 COVID-19 vaccine. The study's findings and limits: The number of AZD1222 recipients seropositive at baseline was only six. Regions 160-218 and 743-854 dominated among vaccine-associated CD4 TCRs spanning spike.

This TCR came from an adult in good health. Material: peripheral blood, obtained on day 0 of AZD1222 vaccination. The chain combines TRBV4-2 with TRBJ1-2; D is unresolved. The CDR3, as DNA: TGTGCCAGCAGCCAGGTCAGCGCTAACTATGGCTACACCTTC. Translated: CASSQVSANYGYTF.